This record covers a single T cell receptor (beta chain). While infection was still active, Seattle patients were enrolled and then followed longitudinally. Sequenced by immunoSEQ multiplex PCR; TCRdb stores in-frame clones only, minus some. Found here are approximately 250,000 clones, approximately 91% of them singletons; the top ten hold roughly 0.79%. Per germline, CDR1 SGHRS and CDR2 YFSETQ. V shed 5 bases, J shed 2 bases, and the junction held 5 bases outside the gene matches. CDR3 size: 15 residues. The data were taken from a study of blood T cell repertoires in COVID-19. On the study more broadly: The analysed material was cDNA or gDNA that came from T cells, B-cell-depleted T cells, or PBMCs.

V usage is TRBV5-1 and J usage is TRBJ2-5; 11 bases fit TRBD1. The clonotype was recovered from a man younger than 45 with COVID-19, enrolled during active disease. Sequences were obtained from peripheral blood. CDR3 sequence: CASRDGQGAQETQYF. CDR3 nucleotide sequence: TGCGCCAGCAGAGACGGACAGGGGGCTCAAGAGACCCAGTACTTC.